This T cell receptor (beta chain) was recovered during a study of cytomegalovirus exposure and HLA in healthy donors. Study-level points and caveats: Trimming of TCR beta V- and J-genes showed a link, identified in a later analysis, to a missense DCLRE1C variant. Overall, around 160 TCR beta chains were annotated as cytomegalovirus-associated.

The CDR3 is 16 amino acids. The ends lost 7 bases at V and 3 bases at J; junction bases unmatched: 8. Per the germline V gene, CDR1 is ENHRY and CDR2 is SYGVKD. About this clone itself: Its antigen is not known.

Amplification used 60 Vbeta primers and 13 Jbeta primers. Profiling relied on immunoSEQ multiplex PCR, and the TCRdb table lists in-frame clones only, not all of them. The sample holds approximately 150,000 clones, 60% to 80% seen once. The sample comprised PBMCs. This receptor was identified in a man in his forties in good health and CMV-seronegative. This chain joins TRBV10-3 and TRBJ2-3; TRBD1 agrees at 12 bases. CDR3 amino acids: CAITPGTGGATDTQYF. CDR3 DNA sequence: TGTGCCATCACCCCTGGGACAGGGGGCGCGACAGATACGCAGTATTTT.